This T cell receptor (beta chain) was recovered during a study of beta chain features in type 1 diabetes. Broader study findings: Type 1 diabetes patients had moderately but significantly shorter TCRB CDR3s in all four CD4+ subsets.

As concerns this clone: Its antigen is currently unknown.

The CDR3 is 15 amino acids. All of the isolated RNA was reverse transcribed, so expressed TCRB transcripts were sequenced. Assay: immunoSEQ multiplex PCR; the TCRdb copy retains only in-frame clones and omits some. The sample records a few hundred thousand clones, roughly 17% being singletons. This chain joins TRBV21-1 and TRBJ2-3; the table's D call TRBD2 went unverified against the DNA. TRBV21-1 has pseudogene status. The clonotype comes from a man aged 30 to 45 with type 1 diabetes. The sample taken for sequencing was naive CD4+ T cells from blood. DNA for the CDR3: TGTGCCAGCAGCACCTCCGGGACTAGCACAGATACGCAGTATTTT. Amino acid sequence: CASSTSGTSTDTQYF.